This entry lists 17 T cell receptor beta chains sequenced from one sample in a study of beta chain features in type 1 diabetes. Every bit of the isolated RNA underwent reverse transcription, so sequencing read expressed TCRB transcripts. Only in-frame clones appear in the TCRdb table, and some are missing; sequencing was by immunoSEQ multiplex PCR. This sample has fewer than 900,000 clones, with under 20% found just once. Sequenced: naive CD4+ T cells from blood. All receptors come from a woman between 18 and 29 years old in good health.

This clone was seen a few times. The chain recombines TRBV20-1 with TRBJ2-7; D not certain. This CDR3 comprises 11 residues. The germline V gene has CDR1 DFQATT and CDR2 SNEGSKA (reference sequence). Trimming removed 3 bases at V and 4 bases at J, with 7 bases between. Written as DNA, the CDR3 is TGCAGTGCTAGGTTCCGGTACGAGCAGTACTTC. This encodes CSARFRYEQYF.

The CDR3 spells CASQGSGNTIYF. For the CDR3, the DNA is TGTGCCAGTCAGGGGTCTGGAAACACCATATATTTT. The rearrangement uses TRBV19 and TRBJ1-3, with D possibly TRBD1 on 6 matching bases. CDR3 length equals 12 residues. The V end was cut by 8 bases, the J end by 1 base, with 6 bases between. In germline, CDR1 is LNHDA, CDR2 SQIVND (reference sequence).

The rearrangement links TRBV19 to TRBJ2-3; a weak D match, TRBD1 (6 bases). The V end was cut by 7 bases, the J end by 2 bases, with 10 bases between. This CDR3 is built from 13 residues. Germline V gene data show CDR1 as LNHDA and CDR2 as SQIVND (reference sequence). The CDR3: CASTAGVTDTQYF. DNA of the CDR3: TGTGCCAGTACGGCAGGGGTCACAGATACGCAGTATTTT.

V is TRBV7-3 and J is TRBJ2-3; D may be TRBD2 (6 bases). Trimming stripped 1 base from V and 0 bases from J, with 17 bases between. The CDR3 is 18 residues long. CDR1 is SGHTA and CDR2 is FQGTGA in the germline V gene. The CDR3 loop reads CASSLRGPSVTSTDTQYF. CDR3 DNA: TGTGCCAGCAGCTTAAGGGGCCCTAGCGTCACTAGCACAGATACGCAGTATTTT.

The rearrangement joins TRBV7-2 to TRBJ2-2; D call uncertain. The CDR3 extends over 15 amino acids. Germline values: CDR1 SGHTA, CDR2 FQGNSA. The V end was cut by 2 bases, the J end by 0 bases, with 7 bases between. The CDR3 nucleotides are TGTGCCAGCAGCTTATTTATCGCGAACACCGGGGAGCTGTTTTTT. It codes for CASSLFIANTGELFF.

The rearrangement uses TRBV10-3 and TRBJ2-2, with D perhaps matching TRBD1 (6 bases). The V and J ends lost 6 bases and 2 bases respectively, with 13 bases between them. The CDR3 runs 15 residues. Germline V gives CDR1 ENHRY, CDR2 SYGVKD. The CDR3 is CAIRETGTNTGELFF. CDR3 nucleotides: TGTGCCATCAGGGAAACAGGGACCAACACCGGGGAGCTGTTTTTT.

This clone was detected only a few times. This rearrangement joins TRBV10-2 to TRBJ1-5, with D uncertain. Trimming cost V 3 bases and J 5 bases, with 11 bases left between them. Looked up from germline, CDR1 is WSHSY and CDR2 is SAAADI. The CDR3 is made up of 14 amino acids. CDR3 DNA: TGCGCCAGCAGTGATGCTGGGTACTATCAGCCCCAGCATTTT. Amino acid sequence: CASSDAGYYQPQHF.

In its sample, this clone was seen a few times. This sequence joins TRBV15 and TRBJ2-2; 8 bases agree with TRBD2. Germline V gene sequence: CDR1 LNHNV, CDR2 YYDKDF (reference sequence). V was clipped by 0 bases and J by 5 bases; unmatched bases: 20. The CDR3 extends over 21 amino acids. CDR3 sequence: CATSRDLRPFRGLEVTGELFF. The CDR3 DNA sequence: TGTGCCACCAGCAGAGACCTACGGCCCTTTAGGGGACTAGAAGTTACCGGGGAGCTGTTTTTT.

This clone has a handful of counts. V usage is TRBV19 and J usage is TRBJ2-1; 10 bases map to TRBD1. Germline V gives CDR1 LNHDA, CDR2 SQIVND (reference sequence). The length of the CDR3 is 16 residues. Trimming at V came to 0 bases and at J to 4 bases, leaving 3 bases not matched to a gene. As DNA, the CDR3 is TGTGCCAGTAGTATAGAAGGACAGGGGGGGTACAATGAGCAGTTCTTC. As protein: CASSIEGQGGYNEQFF.

This clone was counted only a few times. The rearrangement joins TRBV6-5 to TRBJ2-4; TRBD2 aligns across 11 bases. This CDR3 region has 15 residues. The germline V gene has CDR1 MNHEY and CDR2 SVGAGI. V shed 4 bases and J 9 bases; nucleotides not matched to a gene: 8. The CDR3: CASSSETSGIGIQYF. DNA for the CDR3: TGTGCCAGCAGTTCTGAGACTAGCGGGATAGGCATTCAGTACTTC.

The table lists this clone with a few counts. Other DNA sequences from this sample encode an identical CDR3 as well. This sequence joins TRBV4-3 and TRBJ2-2; D gene uncertain. This CDR3 has 13 amino acids. The germline V and J ends were trimmed by 3 bases and 6 bases, with 8 bases remaining between them. CDR1 LGHNA and CDR2 YSLEER come from the germline V gene. CDR3 sequence (DNA): TGCGCCAGCAGCCAGGAAGTCGCCGGGGAGCTGTTTTTT. This codes for CASSQEVAGELFF.

The chain carries TRBV6-6 and TRBJ2-7, with 9 bases identical to TRBD2. This CDR3 is built from 15 residues. Trimming removed 6 bases from V and 2 bases from J; junction bases left unmatched: 8. Germline V gene lookup returns CDR1 MNHNY and CDR2 SVGAGI (reference sequence). The CDR3 coding sequence is TGTGCCAGCAGATGGAGGACTAGCGCGGCCTACGAGCAGTACTTC. Encoded protein: CASRWRTSAAYEQYF.

V gene TRBV19 combines with J gene TRBJ2-7; D tentatively reads TRBD1 or TRBD2 (6 bases each). The CDR3 is made up of 15 amino acids. Germline lookup yields CDR1 LNHDA and CDR2 SQIVND (reference sequence). Trimming removed 3 bases at V and 3 bases at J, with 15 bases between. This CDR3 is CASSIPRGGGYEQYF. CDR3 sequence (DNA): TGTGCCAGTAGTATCCCTCGAGGAGGGGGCTACGAGCAGTACTTC.

The V gene is TRBV4-2, the J gene TRBJ2-2; D is perhaps TRBD2 (6 bases). The CDR3 covers 17 residues. CDR1 LGHNA and CDR2 YNFKEQ come from the germline V gene. V was pared by 3 bases and J by 0 bases, with 14 bases between. The CDR3 nucleotides read TGTGCCAGCAGCCATCCACTACGGGGGTCGAACACCGGGGAGCTGTTTTTT. Its protein is CASSHPLRGSNTGELFF.

V usage is TRBV6-5 and J usage is TRBJ1-1, with D possibly matching TRBD1 (5 bases). CDR3 length equals 16 residues. Germline V CDR1 and CDR2: MNHEY, SVGAGI. V lost 0 bases to trimming and J lost 3 bases, with 14 bases between them. CDR3 DNA sequence: TGTGCCAGCAGTTACTCCCAAAACATAGGGGACACTGAAGCTTTCTTT. This gives the protein CASSYSQNIGDTEAFF.

This chain links TRBV7-2 with TRBJ2-1; 9 bases agree with TRBD2. Germline trimming cut 2 bases from V and 0 bases from J; bases unmatched to any gene: 8. CDR3 length: 18 amino acids. Germline-derived CDR1 and CDR2 are SGHTA and FQGNSA. DNA of the CDR3: TGTGCCAGCAGCTTACTAGCGGGACATCTAAGCTCCTACAATGAGCAGTTCTTC. Protein: CASSLLAGHLSSYNEQFF.

About this clone: The junction departs from the called germline gene at one end, perhaps through a read error. The chain carries TRBV11-2 and TRBJ2-2; possibly TRBD1 for D (5 bases). CDR3 length: 15 amino acids. From germline, CDR1 is SGHAT and CDR2 FQNNGV. The CDR3 here is CASSFEGVGTRELFF. The CDR3 DNA reads as TGTGCCAGCAGCTTCGAAGGGGTGGGCACCAGGGAGCTGTTTTTT.